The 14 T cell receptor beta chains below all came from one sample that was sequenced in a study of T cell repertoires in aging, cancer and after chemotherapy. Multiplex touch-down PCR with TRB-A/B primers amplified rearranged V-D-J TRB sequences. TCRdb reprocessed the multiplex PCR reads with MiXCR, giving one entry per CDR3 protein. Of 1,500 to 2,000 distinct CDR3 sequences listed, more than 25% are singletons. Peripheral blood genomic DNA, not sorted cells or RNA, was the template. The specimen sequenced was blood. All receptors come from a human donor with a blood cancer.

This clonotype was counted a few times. The CDR3 reads CASSPTSLSNQPQHF. CDR3 nucleotides: TGTGCCAGCAGCCCGACAAGCCTTAGCAATCAGCCCCAGCATTTT. The genes are TRBV27 and TRBJ1-5; D is unclear. CDR1 is MNHEY and CDR2 is SMNVEV in the germline V gene (reference sequence). This CDR3 comprises 15 residues. With 6 bases removed from V and 0 bases from J, the gap between germline ends came to 12 bases.

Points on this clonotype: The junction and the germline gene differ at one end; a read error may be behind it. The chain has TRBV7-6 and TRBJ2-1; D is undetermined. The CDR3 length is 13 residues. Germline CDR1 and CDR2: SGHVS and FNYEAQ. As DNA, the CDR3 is TGTGCCAGCAGCTTATACGGCGGCAATAAGCAGTTCTTC. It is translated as CASSLYGGNKQFF.

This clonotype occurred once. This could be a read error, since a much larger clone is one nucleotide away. CDR3 nucleotide sequence: TGTGCCAGCAGCTTGGGCAGGGCGTACGAGCAGTTCTTC. Amino acid sequence: CASSLGRAYEQFF. The chain uses TRBV6-5 and TRBJ2-1, with D possibly being TRBD1 (5 bases). This CDR3 is 13 amino acids long. Germline lookup yields CDR1 MNHEY and CDR2 SVGAGI. Trimming took off 6 bases at V and 10 bases at J, with 16 bases between the two ends.

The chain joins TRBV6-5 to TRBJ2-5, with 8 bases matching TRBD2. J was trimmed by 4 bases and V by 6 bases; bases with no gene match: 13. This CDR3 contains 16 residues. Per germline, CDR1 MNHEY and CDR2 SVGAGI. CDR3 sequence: CASSPGWASGPETQYF. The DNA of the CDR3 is TGTGCCAGCAGCCCCGGCTGGGCTAGCGGGCCAGAGACCCAGTACTTC.

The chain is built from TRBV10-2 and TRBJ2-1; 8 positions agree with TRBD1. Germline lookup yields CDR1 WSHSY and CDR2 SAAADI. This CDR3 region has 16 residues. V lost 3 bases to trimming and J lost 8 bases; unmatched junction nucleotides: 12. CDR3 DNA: TGCGCCAGCAGTGACGTAACAGGGGGTCAAGGCGATGAGCAGTTCTTC. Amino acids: CASSDVTGGQGDEQFF.

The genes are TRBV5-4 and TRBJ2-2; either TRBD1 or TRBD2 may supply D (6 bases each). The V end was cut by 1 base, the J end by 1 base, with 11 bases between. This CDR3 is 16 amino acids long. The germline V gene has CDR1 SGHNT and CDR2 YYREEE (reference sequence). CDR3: CASSLSGARNTGELFF. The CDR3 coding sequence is TGTGCCAGCAGCTTGTCGGGGGCCCGGAACACCGGGGAGCTGTTTTTT.

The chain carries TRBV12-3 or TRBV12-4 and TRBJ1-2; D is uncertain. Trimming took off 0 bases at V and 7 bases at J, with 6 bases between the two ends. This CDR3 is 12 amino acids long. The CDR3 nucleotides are TGTGCCAGCAGTTTAGCCGGAGGTGGCTACACCTTC. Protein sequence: CASSLAGGGYTF.

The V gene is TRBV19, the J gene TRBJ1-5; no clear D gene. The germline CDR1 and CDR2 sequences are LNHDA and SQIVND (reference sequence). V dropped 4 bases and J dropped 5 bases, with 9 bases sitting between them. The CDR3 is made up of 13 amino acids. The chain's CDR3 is CASSNAFYQPQHF. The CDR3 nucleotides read TGTGCCAGTAGTAACGCATTCTATCAGCCCCAGCATTTT.

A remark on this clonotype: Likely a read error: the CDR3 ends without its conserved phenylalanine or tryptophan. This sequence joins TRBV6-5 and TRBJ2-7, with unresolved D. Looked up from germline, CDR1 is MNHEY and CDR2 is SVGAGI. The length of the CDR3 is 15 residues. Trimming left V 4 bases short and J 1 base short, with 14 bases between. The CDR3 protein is CASSSPGRTSYEQYL. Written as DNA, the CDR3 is TGTGCCAGCAGTTCTCCCGGACGTACATCCTACGAGCAGTACCTC.

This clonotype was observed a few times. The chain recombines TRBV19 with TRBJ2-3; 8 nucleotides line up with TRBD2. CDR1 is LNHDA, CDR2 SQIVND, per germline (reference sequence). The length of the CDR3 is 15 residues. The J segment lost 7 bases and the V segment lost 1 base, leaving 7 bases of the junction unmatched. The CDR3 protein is CASSIVGGGSNTQYF. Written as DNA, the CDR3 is TGTGCCAGTAGTATAGTAGGCGGGGGGTCGAATACGCAGTATTTT. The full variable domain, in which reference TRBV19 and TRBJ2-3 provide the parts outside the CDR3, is DGGITQSPKYLFRKEGQNVTLSCEQNLNHDAMYWYRQDPGQGLRLIYYSQIVNDFQKGDIAEGYSVSREKKESFPLTVTSAQKNPTAFYLCASSIVGGGSNTQYFGPGTRLTVL.

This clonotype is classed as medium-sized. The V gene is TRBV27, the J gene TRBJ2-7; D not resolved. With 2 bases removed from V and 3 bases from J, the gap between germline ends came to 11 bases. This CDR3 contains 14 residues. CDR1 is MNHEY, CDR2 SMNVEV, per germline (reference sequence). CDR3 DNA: TGTGCCAGCAGTTTAACCAACGTGGGCTACGAGCAGTACTTC. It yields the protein CASSLTNVGYEQYF.

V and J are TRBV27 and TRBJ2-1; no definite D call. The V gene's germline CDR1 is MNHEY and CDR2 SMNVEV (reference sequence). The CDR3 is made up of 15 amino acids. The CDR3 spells CVSSFWLSSYNEQFF. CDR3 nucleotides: TGTGTTAGCAGTTTTTGGTTAAGCTCCTACAATGAGCAGTTCTTC.

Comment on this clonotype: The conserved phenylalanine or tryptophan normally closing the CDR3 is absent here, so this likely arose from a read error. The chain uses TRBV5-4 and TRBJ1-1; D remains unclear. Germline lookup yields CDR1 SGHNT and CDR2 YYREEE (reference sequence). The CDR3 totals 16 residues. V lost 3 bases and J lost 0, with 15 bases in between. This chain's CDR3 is CASSYSRGVMNTEAFL. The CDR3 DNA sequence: TGTGCCAGCAGCTACTCTCGGGGAGTCATGAACACTGAAGCTTTCTTA.

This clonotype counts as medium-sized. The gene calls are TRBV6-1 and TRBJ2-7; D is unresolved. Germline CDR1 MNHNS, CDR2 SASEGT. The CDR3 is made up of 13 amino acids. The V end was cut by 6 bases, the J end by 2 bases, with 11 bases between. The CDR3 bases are TGTGCCAGCAGCATTGACAAGCCCTACGAGCAGTACTTC. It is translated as CASSIDKPYEQYF.